This entry lists 24 T cell receptor beta chains sequenced from one sample in a study of shared clonotypes between healthy human individuals. This table comes from immunoSEQ multiplex PCR, and its TCRdb copy is limited to in-frame clones, with some not included. The sample includes around 1 million clones, about 80% seen only once; the top ten take about 1.5%. Material for sequencing was memory CD4+ T cells sorted from blood. Subset defined: CD45RA-negative fraction. The receptors were gathered from a man between 18 and 29 years old in good health.

The chain joins TRBV6-4 to TRBJ1-5, with D perhaps matching TRBD1 (5 bases). This CDR3 has 14 residues. From germline, CDR1 is MRHNA and CDR2 SNTAGT. Trimming pared 3 bases from V and 9 bases from J, leaving 15 bases between. CDR3 in amino acids: CASSEFGGLSPQHF. The CDR3 DNA sequence: TGTGCCAGCAGTGAGTTTGGGGGATTATCGCCCCAGCATTTT.

This clone was counted a few times. This chain links TRBV29-1 with TRBJ2-1; no clear D gene. CDR3 size: 12 residues. The germline V gene encodes CDR1 SQVTM and CDR2 ANQGSEA. Trimming stripped 0 bases from V and 7 bases from J, with 7 bases between. The CDR3 spells CSVEEARNEQFF. The CDR3 DNA follows: TGCAGCGTTGAAGAAGCACGTAATGAGCAGTTCTTC.

CDR3 DNA: TGTGCCAGCAGCCGCCAGGGGGGCAGCCACACTGAAGCTTTCTTT. It specifies CASSRQGGSHTEAFF. This chain joins TRBV16 and TRBJ1-1; 7 bases align to TRBD1. Germline loops: CDR1 KGHSY, CDR2 FQNENV. V was clipped by 4 bases and J by 3 bases; unmatched bases: 8. This CDR3 is built from 15 residues.

This clone was seen just once. Other DNA sequences in the sample encode the same CDR3. This chain joins TRBV4-3 and TRBJ2-1; D gene uncertain. Trimming removed 0 bases at V and 0 bases at J, with 6 bases between. CDR1 is LGHNA, CDR2 YSLEER, per germline. CDR3 length: 15 amino acids. This CDR3 is CASSQEKSSYNEQFF. The CDR3 region has the DNA TGCGCCAGCAGCCAAGAAAAGAGCTCCTACAATGAGCAGTTCTTC.

This clone was seen once. The chain has TRBV11-2 and TRBJ1-1, with unresolved D. CDR1 and CDR2 from the germline V gene are SGHAT and FQNNGV. V lost 1 base and J lost 4, with 13 bases in between. This CDR3 region has 15 residues. This chain's CDR3 is CASSLGPLEGTEAFF. CDR3 sequence (DNA): TGTGCCAGCAGCTTAGGGCCCCTCGAGGGCACTGAAGCTTTCTTT.

V usage is TRBV5-1 and J usage is TRBJ2-7; 7 bases are a match to TRBD2. Germline V gene sequence: CDR1 SGHRS, CDR2 YFSETQ. The CDR3 consists of 15 residues. V lost 4 bases to trimming and J lost 7 bases; unmatched junction nucleotides: 14. The CDR3 reads CASSPVTLTSFEQYF. CDR3 coding DNA: TGCGCCAGCAGCCCCGTCACGCTGACTAGCTTTGAGCAGTACTTC.

This clone occurred once. The chain links TRBV27 to TRBJ1-6, with D perhaps matching TRBD1 (5 bases). V gave up 7 bases and J gave up 9 bases, with 16 bases separating them. Germline V lookup: CDR1 MNHEY, CDR2 SMNVEV (reference sequence). The CDR3 runs to 14 residues. The CDR3 protein is CASNWRGRASPLHF. The CDR3 DNA reads TGTGCCAGCAACTGGAGGGGAAGGGCTTCACCCCTCCACTTT.

CDR3 sequence reads: CASSLGRLRRGNTDTQYF. The DNA of the CDR3 is TGTGCCAGCAGCTTAGGGAGGTTACGGCGGGGGAACACAGATACGCAGTATTTT. This chain connects TRBV13 to TRBJ2-3, with 7 bases lining up with TRBD2. Germline V gives CDR1 PRHDT, CDR2 FYEKMQ (reference sequence). This CDR3 has 18 residues. V lost 0 bases to trimming and J lost 2 bases; unmatched junction nucleotides: 11.

The genes are TRBV21-1 and TRBJ1-5. TRBV21-1 is a recognized pseudogene. The CDR3 covers 17 residues. This CDR3 reads CASRYKRQGLRGQPQHF. DNA for the CDR3: TGTGCCAGCAGGTATAAAAGGCAGGGCCTTCGGGGTCAGCCCCAGCATTTT.

The chain employs TRBV7-2 and TRBJ2-7; D unclear. The CDR3 has 13 residues. Per the germline V gene, CDR1 is SGHTA and CDR2 is FQGNSA. V lost 3 bases to trimming and J lost 3 bases, with 9 bases between them. CDR3 bases: TGTGCCAGCAGCTTCTCCCAACACTACGAGCAGTACTTC. The encoded protein is CASSFSQHYEQYF.

This clone was observed a single time. The J gene is TRBJ1-2, the V gene TRBV2; no reliable D call. CDR3 length: 14 residues. Between the trimmed V and J ends, which lost 4 bases and 2 bases, there was a span of 11 bases. Germline V gives CDR1 SNHLY, CDR2 FYNNEI. The CDR3 protein is CASSGTYVNYGYTF. CDR3 nucleotides: TGTGCCAGCAGTGGGACTTATGTGAACTATGGCTACACCTTC.

With regard to this clone: With only one base between it and a far larger clone, this is likely a read error. At the DNA level, this CDR3 is encoded by other sequences in the same sample as well. The chain links TRBV7-9 to TRBJ1-4; 10 nucleotides line up with TRBD1. The V gene's germline CDR1 is SEHNR and CDR2 FQNEAQ (reference sequence). V shed 5 bases, J shed 4 bases, and the junction held 1 base outside the gene matches. The CDR3 covers 14 residues. CDR3: CASSRTGGNEKLFF. Here the CDR3 DNA reads TGTGCCAGCAGCCGGACAGGGGGTAATGAAAAACTGTTTTTT.

J is TRBJ1-4 and V is TRBV10-3, with TRBD1 identical over 9 bases. J was trimmed by 3 bases and V by 4 bases; bases with no gene match: 0. The germline V gene has CDR1 ENHRY and CDR2 SYGVKD. The CDR3 spans 14 residues. The CDR3 loop is CAISGQGANEKLFF. The CDR3 DNA reads as TGTGCCATCAGTGGACAGGGGGCTAATGAAAAACTGTTTTTT.

This clone was detected a few times. This sequence joins TRBV7-2 and TRBJ1-6; D unclear. The CDR3 loop spans 13 amino acids. CDR1 is SGHTA and CDR2 is FQGNSA in the germline V gene. V lost 3 bases to trimming and J lost 7 bases, with 7 bases between them. CDR3 in amino acids: CASSLGWNSPLHF. The CDR3 DNA sequence: TGTGCCAGCAGCTTGGGGTGGAATTCACCCCTCCACTTT.

The chain is built from TRBV7-2 and TRBJ2-5; weak D call: TRBD1 (6 bases). The germline V gene has CDR1 SGHTA and CDR2 FQGNSA. The V gene lost 5 bases and the J gene lost 5 bases, with 24 bases spanning the gap. There are 17 residues in the CDR3. The CDR3, as DNA: TGTGCCAGCAGCGTTGTTCCGGACAGCCCCAGCCGGGAGACCCAGTACTTC. Translation gives CASSVVPDSPSRETQYF.

The chain employs TRBV29-1 and TRBJ2-6; 9 positions agree with TRBD1. The CDR3 contains 17 residues. Germline trimming cut 1 base from V and 0 bases from J; bases unmatched to any gene: 4. The germline CDR1 and CDR2 sequences are SQVTM and ANQGSEA. The CDR3 DNA is TGCAGCGTTGAAGGGACAGGGGTCCTCTCTGGGGCCAACGTCCTGACTTTC. This sequence encodes CSVEGTGVLSGANVLTF.

The V call is TRBV10-3, the J call TRBJ2-7, with 7 bases identical to TRBD1. Germline loops: CDR1 ENHRY, CDR2 SYGVKD. There are 14 residues in the CDR3. V trimming: 2 bases; J trimming: 8 bases; junction bases outside the gene matches: 9. The CDR3 loop is CAISETGQVAQQYF. DNA of the CDR3: TGTGCCATCAGTGAGACCGGACAGGTAGCTCAGCAGTACTTC.

The rearrangement links TRBV19 to TRBJ2-7, with D perhaps given as TRBD1 or TRBD2 (5 bases each). V gave up 3 bases and J gave up 0 bases, with 9 bases separating them. This CDR3 spans 14 amino acids. CDR1 and CDR2 from the germline V gene are LNHDA and SQIVND (reference sequence). The CDR3 loop reads CASSIRGNSYEQYF. CDR3 DNA sequence: TGTGCCAGTAGTATTCGGGGCAACTCCTACGAGCAGTACTTC.

V gene TRBV6-5 combines with J gene TRBJ1-5, with no clear D. This CDR3 region has 13 residues. The V end was cut by 5 bases, the J end by 4 bases, with 9 bases between. CDR1 and CDR2 from the germline V gene are MNHEY and SVGAGI. The DNA of the CDR3 is TGTGCCAGCAGTGGAGGACGGAATCAGCCCCAGCATTTT. As protein: CASSGGRNQPQHF.

This chain uses TRBV19 with TRBJ2-7; TRBD1 is a possible D gene (6 bases). V dropped 1 base and J dropped 7 bases, with 17 bases sitting between them. This CDR3 is 15 amino acids long. Germline-derived CDR1 and CDR2 are LNHDA and SQIVND (reference sequence). The CDR3 DNA sequence: TGTGCCAGTAGTATAGCGCAGGGGCTCCTCGGGGAGCAGTACTTC. It is translated as CASSIAQGLLGEQYF.

The CDR3 region is CASSIVVGALYEQYF. In nucleotides, the CDR3 is TGTGCCAGTAGTATAGTGGTCGGGGCTCTCTACGAGCAGTACTTC. V usage is TRBV19 and J usage is TRBJ2-7; D possibly matches TRBD1 or TRBD2 (5 bases each). Germline lookup yields CDR1 LNHDA and CDR2 SQIVND (reference sequence). The CDR3 totals 15 residues. Trimming left V 1 base short and J 3 bases short, with 13 bases between.

This clone showed up many times. The chain employs TRBV12-2 and TRBJ2-7; TRBD2, the table's D call, was not compared with the DNA. TRBV12-2 is flagged as a pseudogene. The CDR3 is 16 residues long. The CDR3 DNA reads TGTGCAAGTCGCTTAAGGAGGGAATCCGAGGGCTACGAGCAGTACTTC. Translating it yields CASRLRRESEGYEQYF.

The J gene is TRBJ2-5, the V gene TRBV10-3; TRBD1 might be the D (5 bases). The CDR3 is made up of 11 amino acids. Trimming took 6 bases from V and 7 from J, leaving 9 bases between them. Germline loops: CDR1 ENHRY, CDR2 SYGVKD. The CDR3 nucleotides are TGTGCCATCAGCGACAGTATGACCCAGTACTTC. Amino acid sequence: CAISDSMTQYF.

The chain recombines TRBV29-1 with TRBJ2-3, with TRBD1 as a possible D gene (6 bases). The ends were cut back, 3 bases at V and 4 bases at J, with 14 bases in the middle. Germline V gene data show CDR1 as SQVTM and CDR2 as ANQGSEA. This CDR3 contains 14 residues. The DNA of the CDR3 is TGCAGCGTTGAGAGAACAGGGATTGCAGATACGCAGTATTTT. Translation: CSVERTGIADTQYF.